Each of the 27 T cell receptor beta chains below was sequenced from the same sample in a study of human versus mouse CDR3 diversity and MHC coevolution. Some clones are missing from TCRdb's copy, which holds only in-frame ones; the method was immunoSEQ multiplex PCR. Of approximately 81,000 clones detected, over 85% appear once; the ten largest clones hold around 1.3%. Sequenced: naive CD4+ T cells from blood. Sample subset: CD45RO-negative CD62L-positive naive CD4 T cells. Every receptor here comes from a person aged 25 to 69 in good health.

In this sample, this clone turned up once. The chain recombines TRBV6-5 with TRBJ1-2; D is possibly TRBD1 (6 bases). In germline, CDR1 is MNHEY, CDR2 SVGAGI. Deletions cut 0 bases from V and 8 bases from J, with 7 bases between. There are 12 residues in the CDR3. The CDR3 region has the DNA TGTGCCAGCAGTTACTCCAGGGGCGGCTACACCTTC. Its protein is CASSYSRGGYTF.

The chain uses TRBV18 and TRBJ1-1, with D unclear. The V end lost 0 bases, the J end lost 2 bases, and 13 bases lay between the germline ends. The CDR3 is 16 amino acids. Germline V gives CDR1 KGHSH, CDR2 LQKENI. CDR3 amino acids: CASSPPGLSTNTEAFF. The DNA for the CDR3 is TGTGCCAGCTCACCACCCGGACTCTCAACTAACACTGAAGCTTTCTTT.

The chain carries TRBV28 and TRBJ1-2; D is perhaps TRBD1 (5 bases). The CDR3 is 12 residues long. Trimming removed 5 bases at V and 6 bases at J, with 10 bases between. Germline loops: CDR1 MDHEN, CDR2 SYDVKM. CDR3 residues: CASSPRVHGYTF. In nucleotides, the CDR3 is TGTGCCAGCAGTCCCAGGGTCCATGGCTACACCTTC.

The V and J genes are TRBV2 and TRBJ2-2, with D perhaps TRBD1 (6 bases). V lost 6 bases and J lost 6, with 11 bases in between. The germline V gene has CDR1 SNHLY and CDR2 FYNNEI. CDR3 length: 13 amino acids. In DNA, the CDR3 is TGTGCCAGCAGCTACAGGGTTCCCGGGGAGCTGTTTTTT. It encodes CASSYRVPGELFF. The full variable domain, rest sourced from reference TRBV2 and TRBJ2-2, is EPEVTQTPSHQVTQMGQEVILRCVPISNHLYFYWYRQILGQKVEFLVSFYNNEISEKSEIFDDQFSVERPDGSNFTLKIRSTKLEDSAMYFCASSYRVPGELFFGEGSRLTVL.

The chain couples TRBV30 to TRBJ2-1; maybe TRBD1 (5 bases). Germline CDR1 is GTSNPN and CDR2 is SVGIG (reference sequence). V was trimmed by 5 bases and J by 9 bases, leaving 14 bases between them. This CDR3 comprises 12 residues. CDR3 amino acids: CAWEVGLGEQFF. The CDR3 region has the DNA TGTGCCTGGGAGGTGGGGCTTGGTGAGCAGTTCTTC.

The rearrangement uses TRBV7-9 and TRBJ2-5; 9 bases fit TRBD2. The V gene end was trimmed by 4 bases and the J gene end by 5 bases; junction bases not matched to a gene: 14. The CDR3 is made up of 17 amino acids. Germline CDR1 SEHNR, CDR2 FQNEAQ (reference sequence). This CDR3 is CASSSSPGAGGRETQYF. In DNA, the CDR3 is TGTGCCAGCAGCTCCTCTCCTGGAGCGGGGGGACGGGAGACCCAGTACTTC.

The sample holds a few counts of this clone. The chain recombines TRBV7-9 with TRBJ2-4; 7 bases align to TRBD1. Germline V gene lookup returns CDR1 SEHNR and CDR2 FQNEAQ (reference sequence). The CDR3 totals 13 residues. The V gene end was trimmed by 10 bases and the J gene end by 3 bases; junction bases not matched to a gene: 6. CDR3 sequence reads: CAITGTVKNIQYF. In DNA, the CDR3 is TGTGCCATAACAGGGACAGTCAAAAACATTCAGTACTTC.

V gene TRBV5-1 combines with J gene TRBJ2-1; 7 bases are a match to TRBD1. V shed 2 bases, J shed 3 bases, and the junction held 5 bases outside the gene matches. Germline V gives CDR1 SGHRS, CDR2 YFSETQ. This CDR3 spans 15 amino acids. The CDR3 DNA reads TGCGCCAGCAGCTTCTATGGGGACAGCTACAATGAGCAGTTCTTC. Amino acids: CASSFYGDSYNEQFF.

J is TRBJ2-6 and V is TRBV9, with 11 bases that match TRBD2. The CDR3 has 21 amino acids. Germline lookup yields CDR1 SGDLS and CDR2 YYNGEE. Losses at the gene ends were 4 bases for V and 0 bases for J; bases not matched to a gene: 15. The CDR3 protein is CASSLRPSGGHLSSGANVLTF. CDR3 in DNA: TGTGCCAGCAGCCTTCGCCCTAGCGGGGGGCACCTTAGCTCTGGGGCCAACGTCCTGACTTTC.

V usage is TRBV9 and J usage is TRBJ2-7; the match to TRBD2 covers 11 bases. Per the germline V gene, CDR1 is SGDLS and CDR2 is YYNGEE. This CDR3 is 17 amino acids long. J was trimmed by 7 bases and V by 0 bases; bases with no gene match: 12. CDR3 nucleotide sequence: TGTGCCAGCAGCGTAGCCGACTTAGCGGGAGGGCCGGGGGAGCAGTACTTC. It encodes CASSVADLAGGPGEQYF.

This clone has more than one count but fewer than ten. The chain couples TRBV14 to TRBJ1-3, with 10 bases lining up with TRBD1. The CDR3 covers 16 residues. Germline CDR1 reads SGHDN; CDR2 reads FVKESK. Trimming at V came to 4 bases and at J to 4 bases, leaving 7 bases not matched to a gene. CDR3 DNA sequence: TGTGCCAGCAGCCGACGACAGGGGGCCTCCGGAAACACCATATATTTT. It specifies CASSRRQGASGNTIYF. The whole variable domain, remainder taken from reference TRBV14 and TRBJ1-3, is EAGVTQFPSHSVIEKGQTVTLRCDPISGHDNLYWYRRVMGKEIKFLLHFVKESKQDESGMPNNRFLAERTGGTYSTLKVQPAELEDSGVYFCASSRRQGASGNTIYFGEGSWLTVV.

CDR3 in amino acids: CASSVAGGFEQYF. For the CDR3, the DNA is TGTGCCAGCAGCGTAGCAGGAGGGTTCGAGCAGTACTTC. This sequence joins TRBV9 and TRBJ2-5; D is possibly TRBD2 (6 bases). The last part of the DNA fits TRBJ2-7 better; the J call may be wrong. CDR1 is SGDLS and CDR2 is YYNGEE in the germline V gene. There are 13 residues in the CDR3.

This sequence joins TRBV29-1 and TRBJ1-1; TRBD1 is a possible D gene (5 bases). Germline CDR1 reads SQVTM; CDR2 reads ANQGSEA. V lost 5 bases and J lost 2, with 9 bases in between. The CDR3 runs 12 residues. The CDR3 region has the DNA TGCAGCGTTATGACAGATAACACTGAAGCTTTCTTT. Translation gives CSVMTDNTEAFF.

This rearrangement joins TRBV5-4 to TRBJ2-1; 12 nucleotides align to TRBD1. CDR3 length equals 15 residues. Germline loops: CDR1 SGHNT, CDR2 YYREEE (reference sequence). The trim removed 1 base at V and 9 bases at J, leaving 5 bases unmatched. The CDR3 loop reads CASSLPGQGAFEQFF. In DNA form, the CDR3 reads TGTGCCAGCAGCTTGCCGGGACAGGGGGCATTTGAGCAGTTCTTC.

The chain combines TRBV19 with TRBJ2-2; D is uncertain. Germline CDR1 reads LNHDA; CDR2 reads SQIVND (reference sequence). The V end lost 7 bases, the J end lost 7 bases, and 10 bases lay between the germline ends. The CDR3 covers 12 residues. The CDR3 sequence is CASKHLGGELFF. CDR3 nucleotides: TGTGCCAGTAAGCATCTTGGCGGGGAGCTGTTTTTT.

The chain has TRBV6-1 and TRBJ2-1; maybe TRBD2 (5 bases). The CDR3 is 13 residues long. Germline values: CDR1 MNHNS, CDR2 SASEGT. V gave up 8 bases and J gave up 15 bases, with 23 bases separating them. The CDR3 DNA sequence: TGTGCCAGCTTGAAGGACGGACCGGGATTGGGGTTCTTC. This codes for CASLKDGPGLGFF.

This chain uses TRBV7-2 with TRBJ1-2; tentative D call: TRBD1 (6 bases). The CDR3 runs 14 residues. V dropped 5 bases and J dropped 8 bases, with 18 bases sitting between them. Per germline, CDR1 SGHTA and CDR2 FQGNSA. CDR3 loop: CASSPGGGLEGYTF. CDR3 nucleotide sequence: TGTGCCAGCAGCCCAGGCGGGGGGCTCGAGGGCTACACCTTC.

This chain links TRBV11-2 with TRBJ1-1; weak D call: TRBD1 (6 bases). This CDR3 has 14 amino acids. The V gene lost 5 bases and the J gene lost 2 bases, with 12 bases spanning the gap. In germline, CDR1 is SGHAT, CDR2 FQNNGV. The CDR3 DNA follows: TGTGCCAGCAGCGGACCGGGACACAACACTGAAGCTTTCTTT. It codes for CASSGPGHNTEAFF.

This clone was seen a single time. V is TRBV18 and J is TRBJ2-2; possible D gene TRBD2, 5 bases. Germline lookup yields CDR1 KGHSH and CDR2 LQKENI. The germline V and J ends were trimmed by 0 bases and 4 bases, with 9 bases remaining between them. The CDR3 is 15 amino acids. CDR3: CASSPPGVGTGELFF. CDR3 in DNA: TGTGCCAGCTCACCACCCGGGGTGGGCACCGGGGAGCTGTTTTTT.

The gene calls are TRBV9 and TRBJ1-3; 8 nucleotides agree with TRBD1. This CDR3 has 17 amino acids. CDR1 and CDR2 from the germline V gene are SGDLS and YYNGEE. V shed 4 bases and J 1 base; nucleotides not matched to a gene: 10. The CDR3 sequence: CASSPLQGEESGNTIYF. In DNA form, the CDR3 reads TGTGCCAGCAGCCCCTTACAGGGGGAAGAGTCTGGAAACACCATATATTTT.

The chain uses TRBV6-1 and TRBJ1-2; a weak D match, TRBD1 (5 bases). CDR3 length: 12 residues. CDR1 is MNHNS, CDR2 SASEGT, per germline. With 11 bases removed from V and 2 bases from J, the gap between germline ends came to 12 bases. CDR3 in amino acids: CAGLGGNYGYTF. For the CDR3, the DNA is TGTGCCGGACTCGGGGGGAACTATGGCTACACCTTC.

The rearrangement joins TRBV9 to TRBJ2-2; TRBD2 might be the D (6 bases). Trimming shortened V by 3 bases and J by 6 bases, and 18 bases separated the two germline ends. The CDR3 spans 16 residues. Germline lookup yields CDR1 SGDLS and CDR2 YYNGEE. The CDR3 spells CASSAETLGGAGELFF. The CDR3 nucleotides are TGTGCCAGCAGCGCCGAGACCCTGGGGGGTGCCGGGGAGCTGTTTTTT. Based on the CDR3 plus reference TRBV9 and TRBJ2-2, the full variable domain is DSGVTQTPKHLITATGQRVTLRCSPRSGDLSVYWYQQSLDQGLQFLIQYYNGEERAKGNILERFSAQQFPDLHSELNLSSLELGDSALYFCASSAETLGGAGELFFGEGSRLTVL.

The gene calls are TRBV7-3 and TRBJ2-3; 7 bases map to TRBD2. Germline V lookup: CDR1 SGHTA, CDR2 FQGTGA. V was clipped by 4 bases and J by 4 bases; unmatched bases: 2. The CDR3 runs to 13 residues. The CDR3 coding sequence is TGTGCCAGCAGCTGGGGGGGGTCAGATACGCAGTATTTT. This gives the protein CASSWGGSDTQYF. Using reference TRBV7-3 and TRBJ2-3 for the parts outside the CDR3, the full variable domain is GAGVSQTPSNKVTEKGKYVELRCDPISGHTALYWYRQSLGQGPEFLIYFQGTGAADDSGLPNDRFFAVRPEGSVSTLKIQRTERGDSAVYLCASSWGGSDTQYFGPGTRLTVL.

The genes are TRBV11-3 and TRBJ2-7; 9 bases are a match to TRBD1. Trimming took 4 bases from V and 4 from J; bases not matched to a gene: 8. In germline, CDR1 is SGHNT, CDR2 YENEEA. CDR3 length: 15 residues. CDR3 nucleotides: TGTGCCAGCAGCTCCAACCCGGGACAGGGTTACGAGCAGTACTTC. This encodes CASSSNPGQGYEQYF.

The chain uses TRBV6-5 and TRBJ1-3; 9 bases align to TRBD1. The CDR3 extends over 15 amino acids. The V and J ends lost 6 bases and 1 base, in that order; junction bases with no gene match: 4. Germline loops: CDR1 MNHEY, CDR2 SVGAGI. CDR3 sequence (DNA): TGTGCCAGCAGGGACAGGGGAGGATCTGGAAACACCATATATTTT. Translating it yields CASRDRGGSGNTIYF.

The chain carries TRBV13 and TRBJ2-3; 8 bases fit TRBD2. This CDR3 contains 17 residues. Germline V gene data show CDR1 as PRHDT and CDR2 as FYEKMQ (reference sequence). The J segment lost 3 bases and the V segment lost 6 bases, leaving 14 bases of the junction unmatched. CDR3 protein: CASSSLGPAGVTDTQYF. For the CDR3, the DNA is TGTGCCAGCAGTTCCTTGGGGCCAGCGGGAGTGACAGATACGCAGTATTTT.

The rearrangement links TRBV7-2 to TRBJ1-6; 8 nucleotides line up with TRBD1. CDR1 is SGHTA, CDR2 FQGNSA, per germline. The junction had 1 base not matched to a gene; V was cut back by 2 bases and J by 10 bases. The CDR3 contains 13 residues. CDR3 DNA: TGTGCCAGCAGCTTACCAGGGGGCTCACCCCTCCACTTT. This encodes CASSLPGGSPLHF.